These T cell receptor beta chains were read from a single sample in a study of blood T cell repertoires in COVID-19. Using immunoSEQ multiplex PCR, the repertoire was profiled, and TCRdb retains in-frame clones only, with some absent. The sample includes approximately 110,000 clones, approximately 84% of them seen just once. Specimen: peripheral blood. These TCRs come from a human donor in a cohort sampled during active COVID-19. The CDR3 runs from the conserved cysteine through the conserved F or W. The order of the fields is CDR3 DNA, CDR3 protein, J gene, clone size, D gene, CDR3 length, V gene. The D gene is left open where the match is weak. Only some rows state a clone size, as once, few, many or a class for expanded clones.

CDR3nt: TGTGCCAGCAGTGAGGTAGCCCGGACCTACGAGCAGTACTTC; CDR3aa: CASSEVARTYEQYF; j_gene: TRBJ2-7; abundance: .; d_gene: .; len: 14; v_gene: TRBV6-1
CDR3nt: TGTGCCTCACGGACGGGCCAGGGGATGAGTGAGCAGTTCTTC; CDR3aa: CASRTGQGMSEQFF; j_gene: TRBJ2-1; abundance: .; d_gene: .; len: 14; v_gene: TRBV28
CDR3nt: TGTGCCACCAGTGATGATAGCGGGAGTTACACCGGGGAGCTGTTTTTT; CDR3aa: CATSDDSGSYTGELFF; j_gene: TRBJ2-2; abundance: .; d_gene: TRBD2; len: 16; v_gene: TRBV24-1
CDR3nt: TGTGCCAGCAGGGCAGCGACCAAACTTGAGCAGTTCTTC; CDR3aa: CASRAATKLEQFF; j_gene: TRBJ2-1; abundance: few; d_gene: .; len: 13; v_gene: TRBV28
CDR3nt: TGCAGTGCTAGTCTCAGGGAAAAAGGGTACGAGCAGTACTTC; CDR3aa: CSASLREKGYEQYF; j_gene: TRBJ2-7; abundance: once; d_gene: .; len: 14; v_gene: TRBV20-1
CDR3nt: TGTGCCAGCAGCGCTTGGACTCGTAGGACCACAGATACGCAGTATTTT; CDR3aa: CASSAWTRRTTDTQYF; j_gene: TRBJ2-3; abundance: .; d_gene: .; len: 16; v_gene: TRBV12-1
CDR3nt: TGTGCCAGCAGCCTATACGGACAGGGAGATGGCTACACCTTC; CDR3aa: CASSLYGQGDGYTF; j_gene: TRBJ1-2; abundance: .; d_gene: TRBD1; len: 14; v_gene: TRBV28
CDR3nt: TGTGCCAGCTCACCAACAGGGTCCCCAGATACGCAGTATTTT; CDR3aa: CASSPTGSPDTQYF; j_gene: TRBJ2-3; abundance: .; d_gene: .; len: 14; v_gene: TRBV18
CDR3nt: TGTGCCAGCAGTTCCCCCTCTACAGCGAACACCGGGGAGCTGTTTTTT; CDR3aa: CASSSPSTANTGELFF; j_gene: TRBJ2-2; abundance: .; d_gene: .; len: 16; v_gene: TRBV27
CDR3nt: TGTGCCAGCCAGCGGGGATACAGTAACTACGAGCAGTACTTC; CDR3aa: CASQRGYSNYEQYF; j_gene: TRBJ2-7; abundance: once; d_gene: TRBD2; len: 14; v_gene: TRBV6-5
CDR3nt: TGTGCCAGCAGCCCCACTATTGCGAACACTGAAGCTTTCTTT; CDR3aa: CASSPTIANTEAFF; j_gene: TRBJ1-1; abundance: .; d_gene: .; len: 14; v_gene: TRBV11-2
CDR3nt: TGTGCCATCAGAGGAGGGGACAGCAAAATCTCTGGAAACACCATATATTTT; CDR3aa: CAIRGGDSKISGNTIYF; j_gene: TRBJ1-3; abundance: .; d_gene: TRBD1; len: 17; v_gene: TRBV10-3
CDR3nt: TGTGCCAGCAGCCTAGGACAGGTAACCTACAATGAGCAGTTCTTC; CDR3aa: CASSLGQVTYNEQFF; j_gene: TRBJ2-1; abundance: .; d_gene: TRBD1; len: 15; v_gene: TRBV9
CDR3nt: TGTGCCAGCAGCCAAGAGGGGGCAGGGGGCACTGAAGCTTTCTTT; CDR3aa: CASSQEGAGGTEAFF; j_gene: TRBJ1-1; abundance: .; d_gene: TRBD1; len: 15; v_gene: TRBV3-1/TRBV3-2
CDR3nt: TGTGCCAGCAGCTTGGGGAGGGAGACCCAGTACTTC; CDR3aa: CASSLGRETQYF; j_gene: TRBJ2-5; abundance: once; d_gene: .; len: 12; v_gene: TRBV7-2
CDR3nt: TGTGCCAGCAGCCACGCGGGGGGGAATGAGCAGTTCTTC; CDR3aa: CASSHAGGNEQFF; j_gene: TRBJ2-1; abundance: .; d_gene: TRBD2; len: 13; v_gene: TRBV7-9
CDR3nt: TGTGCCAGCAGTCTAATAGGGAGGGATTCACCCCTCCACTTT; CDR3aa: CASSLIGRDSPLHF; j_gene: TRBJ1-6; abundance: .; d_gene: .; len: 14; v_gene: TRBV28
CDR3nt: TGTGCCAGCTCACCTGGCCCTGAAGCTTTCTTT; CDR3aa: CASSPGPEAFF; j_gene: TRBJ1-1; abundance: .; d_gene: .; len: 11; v_gene: TRBV18
CDR3nt: TGTGCCAGCAGCTGGGGGAGGGACACTGAAGCTTTCTTT; CDR3aa: CASSWGRDTEAFF; j_gene: TRBJ1-1; abundance: .; d_gene: .; len: 13; v_gene: TRBV28
CDR3nt: TGTGCCTCCGGGGCCGGGGGTACGCAGTATTTT; CDR3aa: CASGAGGTQYF; j_gene: TRBJ2-3; abundance: .; d_gene: .; len: 11; v_gene: TRBV19
CDR3nt: TGTGCCAGCTCACCGAGGGGGCCTAGCCAGGGAAATGAGCAGTTCTTC; CDR3aa: CASSPRGPSQGNEQFF; j_gene: TRBJ2-1; abundance: .; d_gene: TRBD1; len: 16; v_gene: TRBV18
CDR3nt: TGTGCCAGCAGCTTAAACCCCGCCGGGGATACGCAGTATTTT; CDR3aa: CASSLNPAGDTQYF; j_gene: TRBJ2-3; abundance: .; d_gene: .; len: 14; v_gene: TRBV7-3
CDR3nt: TGTGCCAGTAGTATAGAGGGGAGAACGGACTATGGCTACACCTTC; CDR3aa: CASSIEGRTDYGYTF; j_gene: TRBJ1-2; abundance: .; d_gene: .; len: 15; v_gene: TRBV19
CDR3nt: TGTGCCAGCGGACTGGCGGGGTGGGAGACCCAGTACTTC; CDR3aa: CASGLAGWETQYF; j_gene: TRBJ2-5; abundance: .; d_gene: .; len: 13; v_gene: TRBV28
CDR3nt: TGTGCCAGCAGTGGCCCCCAAACCGGGATCTCCCGTGAAAAACTGTTTTTT; CDR3aa: CASSGPQTGISREKLFF; j_gene: TRBJ1-4; abundance: once; d_gene: .; len: 17; v_gene: TRBV6-1
CDR3nt: TGTGCCAGCAGACGAACAGGGGACGAATACAATGAGCAGTTCTTC; CDR3aa: CASRRTGDEYNEQFF; j_gene: TRBJ2-1; abundance: .; d_gene: TRBD1; len: 15; v_gene: TRBV6-5
CDR3nt: TGCGCCAGCAGCTTGGAGGGGACAGGGGTATCCTACGAGCAGTACTTC; CDR3aa: CASSLEGTGVSYEQYF; j_gene: TRBJ2-7; abundance: .; d_gene: TRBD1; len: 16; v_gene: TRBV5-1
CDR3nt: TGTGCCACCCGAAGCTGGAATGAGCAGTTCTTC; CDR3aa: CATRSWNEQFF; j_gene: TRBJ2-1; abundance: once; d_gene: .; len: 11; v_gene: TRBV2
CDR3nt: TGTGCCAGCAGCTTTTCGGAGGGGGCATATGAGCAGTTCTTC; CDR3aa: CASSFSEGAYEQFF; j_gene: TRBJ2-1; abundance: .; d_gene: .; len: 14; v_gene: TRBV13
CDR3nt: TGTGCCAGCAGTTTAACCCAGGATCAGCCCCAGCATTTT; CDR3aa: CASSLTQDQPQHF; j_gene: TRBJ1-5; abundance: .; d_gene: .; len: 13; v_gene: TRBV12-3/TRBV12-4
CDR3nt: TGCGCCAGCAGCGGGTCCGGCAGGCCTACCTATGGCTACACCTTC; CDR3aa: CASSGSGRPTYGYTF; j_gene: TRBJ1-2; abundance: .; d_gene: .; len: 15; v_gene: TRBV5-1
CDR3nt: TGTGCCAGCAGCCGCCGGACTAGCGGGAGCACAGATACGCAGTATTTT; CDR3aa: CASSRRTSGSTDTQYF; j_gene: TRBJ2-3; abundance: .; d_gene: TRBD2; len: 16; v_gene: TRBV3-1/TRBV3-2
CDR3nt: TGCGCCAGCAGCCAAGTAGTGTCCAGGGTTAGCAATCAGCCCCAGCATTTT; CDR3aa: CASSQVVSRVSNQPQHF; j_gene: TRBJ1-5; abundance: .; d_gene: .; len: 17; v_gene: TRBV4-1
CDR3nt: TGTGCCAGCAGCCCCGGACTCAACTATGGCTACACCTTC; CDR3aa: CASSPGLNYGYTF; j_gene: TRBJ1-2; abundance: .; d_gene: .; len: 13; v_gene: TRBV5-6
CDR3nt: TGTGCCAGCAGTGTGAATGACCGGGACAGGGGTACAGATACGCAGTATTTT; CDR3aa: CASSVNDRDRGTDTQYF; j_gene: TRBJ2-3; abundance: .; d_gene: TRBD1; len: 17; v_gene: TRBV28
CDR3nt: TGCAGCGTTGATGCGACAGCCGAGGTGGCTGAAGCTTTCTTT; CDR3aa: CSVDATAEVAEAFF; j_gene: TRBJ1-1; abundance: many; d_gene: .; len: 14; v_gene: TRBV29-1
CDR3nt: TGTGCCTGGGGGACAGGGGCCTCGGCCAATTCACCCCTCCACTTT; CDR3aa: CAWGTGASANSPLHF; j_gene: TRBJ1-6; abundance: .; d_gene: TRBD1; len: 15; v_gene: TRBV30